A few counts support the clone carrying this T cell receptor (beta chain). Its antigen remains unknown. The entry originates in a study of T cell repertoires in cytomegalovirus infection. Each CDR3 protein is one row after TCRdb ran MiXCR on the reads. Among roughly 51,000 distinct CDR3 sequences listed, around 20% were seen once. CDR1 and CDR2 (germline): SNHLY, FYNNEI. The CDR3 is made up of 12 amino acids. Trimming took off 11 bases at V and 1 base at J, with 11 bases between the two ends. V and J are TRBV2 and TRBJ1-1; perhaps TRBD1 as D (5 bases). The material was CD8+ T cells from cultured PBMCs, obtained from culture after CMV antigen stimulation. This TCR came from a human donor in good health (CMV status not recorded). Some clones in this sample may be carry-over from other donors' samples. The CDR3 bases are TGTGCCCCGGCAGGGCAGAACACTGAAGCTTTCTTT. It specifies CAPAGQNTEAFF.